Included here is one T cell receptor beta chain sequence, with context. Its antigen is not known. Genomic DNA of every subset was divided equally among multiple immunoSEQ plates. Clones were sequenced by immunoSEQ multiplex PCR, and TCRdb holds only the in-frame ones, with some missing. The table records approximately 600,000 clones, approximately 95% of them present only once. The germline V gene encodes CDR1 SGHDT and CDR2 YYEEEE. Trimming removed 0 bases from V and 3 bases from J, with 10 bases in between. This CDR3 is 14 amino acids long. This record comes from a study of shared clonotypes between healthy human individuals. Study information: The study enrolled two women and a few men aged 18 to 49. Findings and caveats of the study: Exclusively blood specimens were collected; tissue repertoires likely differ. Generation probabilities of non-shared clonotypes were lower (relative to those shared by all four donors).

Naive CD8 cells comprised CD45RO-negative, CCR7-positively selected cells, excluding terminally differentiated effector memory CD45RA+ cells. This sequence originates from a woman aged 25 to 39 in good health. The chain combines TRBV5-6 with TRBJ2-7; the D gene is possibly TRBD2 (5 bases). Sequenced input: naive CD8+ T cells sorted from blood. CDR3 in DNA: TGTGCCAGCAGCTTGGGGACTTCTTTCTACGAGCAGTACTTC. This codes for CASSLGTSFYEQYF.